The 13 T cell receptor beta chains below all came from one sample that was sequenced in a study of spatial heterogeneity in lung cancer (dated by TCRdb to 2018 to 2020). What the study reported, not specific to this receptor: A correlation was observed between the number of expanded intratumoral alpha and beta TCRs and the tumor nonsynonymous mutation count.

Sample time point, as interpreted from the label and publication: sample taken at primary tumor resection. No cognate antigen is known for these TCRs. Libraries were made using 5' RACE. For sequencing, a NextSeq 500 was employed. Using fastp at Q25 and MiXCR, TCRdb reprocessed the public reads and kept productive beta chains. All rows with the same CDR3 protein become a single entry with the most common DNA and genes. The sample records about 5,100 distinct CDR3 sequences, approximately 6.1% of which are singletons. Of the sample, less than 40% is held by the ten largest clones. The sample in question was lung tumor tissue, obtained at surgery. All receptors come from a female donor with early-stage non-small cell lung cancer.

In its sample, this clonotype is medium-sized. This beta chain is an unintended read in a library built for alpha chains; its size means little. The genes are TRBV6-1 and TRBJ1-2; weak D call: TRBD1 (6 bases). Between the trimmed V and J ends, which lost 2 bases and 3 bases, there was a span of 16 bases. Germline V gene sequence: CDR1 MNHNS, CDR2 SASEGT. The CDR3 extends over 16 amino acids. The chain's CDR3 is CASSEFRQTGDYGYTF. The CDR3 DNA reads as TGTGCCAGCAGTGAATTCCGACAGACAGGCGACTATGGCTACACCTTC.

This clonotype was seen at least ten times. Within a library made for alpha chains, this beta chain is off target, and its count is uninformative. The rearrangement links TRBV9 to TRBJ2-2; 7 nucleotides agree with TRBD2. V lost 4 bases and J lost 7; bases outside the gene matches: 4. CDR1 and CDR2 from the germline V gene are SGDLS and YYNGEE. The CDR3 is 13 residues long. The CDR3 loop reads CASSTTGGGELFF. The CDR3 DNA reads as TGTGCCAGCAGCACTACGGGAGGCGGGGAGCTGTTTTTT.

This clonotype was seen repeatedly, ten times or more. This beta chain appears as a stray read in a library generated for alpha chains; its size is not informative. The rearrangement joins TRBV11-3 to TRBJ1-5; a weak D match, TRBD1 (5 bases). The CDR3 has 15 residues. Trimming pared 1 base from V and 2 bases from J, leaving 9 bases between. CDR1 and CDR2 from the germline V gene are SGHNT and YENEEA. In DNA form, the CDR3 reads TGTGCCAGCAGCTTAGGGGGCTACGGCAATCAGCCCCAGCATTTT. Protein sequence: CASSLGGYGNQPQHF.

The sample holds many counts of this clonotype. Since it is a stray read in a library aimed at alpha chains, this beta chain has a size that is not meaningful. The gene calls are TRBV9 and TRBJ2-3, with unresolved D. Trimming cost V 5 bases and J 1 base, with 8 bases left between them. The CDR3 runs 13 residues. The germline gives CDR1 SGDLS, CDR2 YYNGEE. As DNA, the CDR3 is TGTGCCAGCAGGGGATCGGGCACAGATACGCAGTATTTT. This codes for CASRGSGTDTQYF. The full variable domain, its missing parts supplied by reference TRBV9 and TRBJ2-3, is DSGVTQTPKHLITATGQRVTLRCSPRSGDLSVYWYQQSLDQGLQFLIQYYNGEERAKGNILERFSAQQFPDLHSELNLSSLELGDSALYFCASRGSGTDTQYFGPGTRLTVL.

Comment on this clonotype: This beta chain turned up in a library designed for alpha chains; as an off-target read, its abundance says little. The V call is TRBV2, the J call TRBJ2-7; D ambiguous. The ends were cut back, 7 bases at V and 6 bases at J, with 10 bases in the middle. Germline CDR1 and CDR2: SNHLY and FYNNEI. This CDR3 has 11 amino acids. CDR3 bases: TGTGCCAGCACTTACAACGGCGAGCAGTACTTC. Its translation: CASTYNGEQYF.

This clonotype is medium-sized within its sample. The library was prepared for alpha chains; this beta chain is a stray read, so its frequency means little. V is TRBV11-1 and J is TRBJ1-1; D possibly corresponds to TRBD1 (6 bases). Germline loops: CDR1 SGHAT, CDR2 FQDESV (reference sequence). The V gene lost 3 bases and the J gene lost 3 bases, with 14 bases spanning the gap. This CDR3 is built from 15 residues. This CDR3 reads CASSFQGRGHTEAFF. The CDR3, as DNA: TGTGCCAGCAGCTTCCAGGGCCGGGGGCACACTGAAGCTTTCTTT.

This clonotype has ten or more counts. Since the library was made to target alpha chains, this beta chain is a stray read and its abundance is not meaningful. The chain combines TRBV27 with TRBJ1-6, with a weak D call TRBD1 (6 bases). The CDR3 length is 14 residues. Between the trimmed V and J ends, which lost 6 bases and 8 bases, there was a span of 14 bases. Germline-derived CDR1 and CDR2 are MNHEY and SMNVEV (reference sequence). The CDR3 loop reads CASRTWAGDSPLHF. The CDR3, as DNA: TGTGCCAGCAGGACTTGGGCAGGGGATTCACCCCTCCACTTT.

This clonotype came up many times. The library was prepared for alpha chains; this beta chain is a stray read, so its frequency means little. The rearrangement uses TRBV19 and TRBJ1-2; maybe TRBD1 (6 bases). The V end lost 6 bases, the J end lost 8 bases, and 19 bases lay between the germline ends. The CDR3 loop spans 14 amino acids. Germline V lookup: CDR1 LNHDA, CDR2 SQIVND (reference sequence). CDR3 nucleotide sequence: TGTGCCAGTAGCCCCCCACAGGGATCGAGCGGCTACACCTTC. Protein: CASSPPQGSSGYTF.

This clonotype has a count of ten or more. This beta chain is off target for a library built for alpha chains, so its abundance means little. The genes are TRBV6-5 and TRBJ1-6, with 9 nucleotides matching TRBD1. Germline CDR1 and CDR2: MNHEY and SVGAGI. The length of the CDR3 is 14 residues. J lost 10 bases, V lost 7 bases, and 8 bases had no gene match. CDR3 loop: CASTPGQGSSPLHF. The CDR3 nucleotides read TGTGCCAGCACCCCGGGACAGGGTAGCTCACCCCTCCACTTT.

This clonotype was seen many times. The library was designed around alpha chains, so this beta chain is a stray read whose abundance carries little weight. The V call is TRBV18, the J call TRBJ2-1, with D tentatively TRBD1 (7 bases). Per the germline V gene, CDR1 is KGHSH and CDR2 is LQKENI. CDR3 length: 15 amino acids. Trimming took off 6 bases at V and 4 bases at J, with 16 bases between the two ends. CDR3 sequence (DNA): TGTGCCAGCTCCCGGGGGCCAGGGGGTTACAATGAGCAGTTCTTC. Protein product: CASSRGPGGYNEQFF.

Within the sample, this clonotype is medium-sized. With the library built for alpha chains, this beta chain is off target and its frequency is not meaningful. J is TRBJ1-4 and V is TRBV12-3 or TRBV12-4; 11 nucleotides match TRBD1. J was trimmed by 8 bases and V by 6 bases; bases with no gene match: 5. This CDR3 has 14 amino acids. This CDR3 reads CASSPDRGQEKLFF. The DNA for the CDR3 is TGTGCCAGCAGCCCGGACAGGGGGCAGGAAAAACTGTTTTTT.

There are many counts of this clonotype. This beta chain appears as a stray read in a library generated for alpha chains; its size is not informative. The chain uses TRBV6-2 or TRBV6-3 and TRBJ2-3; D is possibly TRBD1 (6 bases). The V gene's germline CDR1 is MNHEY and CDR2 SVGEGT. There are 16 residues in the CDR3. V lost 2 bases and J lost 0, with 12 bases in between. DNA of the CDR3: TGTGCCAGCAGTTACGCAGGGGCCGGGAGCACAGATACGCAGTATTTT. Translation gives CASSYAGAGSTDTQYF.

This clonotype was picked up many times. This beta chain was picked up by a library intended for alpha chains and is off target, so its count carries little meaning. The gene calls are TRBV20-1 and TRBJ1-2; D is unclear. CDR1 and CDR2 from the germline V gene are DFQATT and SNEGSKA (reference sequence). The CDR3 spans 12 residues. The V end lost 5 bases, the J end lost 8 bases, and 15 bases lay between the germline ends. The CDR3 DNA is TGCAGTGCTCGACCCGTAATGGGGGGCTACACCTTC. Protein: CSARPVMGGYTF.